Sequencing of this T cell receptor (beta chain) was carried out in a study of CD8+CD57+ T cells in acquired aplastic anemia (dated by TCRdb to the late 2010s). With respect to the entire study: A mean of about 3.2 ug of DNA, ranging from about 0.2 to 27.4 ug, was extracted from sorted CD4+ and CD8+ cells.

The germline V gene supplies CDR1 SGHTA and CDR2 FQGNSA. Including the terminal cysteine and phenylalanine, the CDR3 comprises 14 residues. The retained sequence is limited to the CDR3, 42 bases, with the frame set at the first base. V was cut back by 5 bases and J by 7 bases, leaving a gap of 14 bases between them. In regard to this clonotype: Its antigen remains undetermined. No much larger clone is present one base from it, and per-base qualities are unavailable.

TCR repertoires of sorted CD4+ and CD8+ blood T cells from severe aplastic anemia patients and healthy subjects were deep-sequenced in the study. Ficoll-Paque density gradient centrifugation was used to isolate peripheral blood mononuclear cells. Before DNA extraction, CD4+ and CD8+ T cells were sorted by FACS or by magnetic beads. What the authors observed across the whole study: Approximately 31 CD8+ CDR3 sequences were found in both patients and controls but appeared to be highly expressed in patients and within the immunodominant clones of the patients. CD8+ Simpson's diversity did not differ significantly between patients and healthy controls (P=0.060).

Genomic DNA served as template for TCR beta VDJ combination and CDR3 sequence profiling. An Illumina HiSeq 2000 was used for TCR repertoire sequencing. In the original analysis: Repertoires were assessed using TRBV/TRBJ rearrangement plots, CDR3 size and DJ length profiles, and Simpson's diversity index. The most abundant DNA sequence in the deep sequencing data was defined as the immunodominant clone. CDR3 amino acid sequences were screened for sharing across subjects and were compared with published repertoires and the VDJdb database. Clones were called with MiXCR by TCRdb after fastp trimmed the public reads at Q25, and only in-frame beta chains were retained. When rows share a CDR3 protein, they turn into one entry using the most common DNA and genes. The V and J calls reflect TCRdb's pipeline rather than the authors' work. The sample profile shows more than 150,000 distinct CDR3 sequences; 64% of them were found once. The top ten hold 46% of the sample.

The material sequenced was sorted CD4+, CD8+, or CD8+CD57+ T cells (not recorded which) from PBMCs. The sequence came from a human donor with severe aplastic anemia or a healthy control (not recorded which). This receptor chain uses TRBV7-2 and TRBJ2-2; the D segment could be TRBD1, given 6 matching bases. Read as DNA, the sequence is TGTGCCAGCAGCCCCTTCCGAGGGGGCGGGGAGCTGTTTTTT. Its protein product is CASSPFRGGGELFF.